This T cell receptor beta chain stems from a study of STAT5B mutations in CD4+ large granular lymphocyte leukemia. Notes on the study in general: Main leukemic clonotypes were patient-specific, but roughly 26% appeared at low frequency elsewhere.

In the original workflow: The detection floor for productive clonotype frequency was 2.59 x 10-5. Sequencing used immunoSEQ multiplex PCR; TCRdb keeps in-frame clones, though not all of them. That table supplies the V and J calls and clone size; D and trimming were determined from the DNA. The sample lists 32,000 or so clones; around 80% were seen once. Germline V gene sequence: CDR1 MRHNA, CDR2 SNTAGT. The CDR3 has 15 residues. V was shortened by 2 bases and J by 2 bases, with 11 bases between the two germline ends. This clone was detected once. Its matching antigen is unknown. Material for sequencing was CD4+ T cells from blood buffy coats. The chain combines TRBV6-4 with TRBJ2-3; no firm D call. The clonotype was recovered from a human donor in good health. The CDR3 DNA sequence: TGTGCCAGCAGTGACGGTAAGGGTTACACAGATACGCAGTATTTT. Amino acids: CASSDGKGYTDTQYF.